These T cell receptor beta chains were read from a single sample in a study of blood T cell repertoires in COVID-19. Clones were read by immunoSEQ multiplex PCR, and TCRdb kept only the in-frame ones, dropping some. The table has about 220,000 clones, 80% seen once. Sequenced input: peripheral blood. These receptors were obtained from an older woman with acute or convalescent COVID-19. Each CDR3 is given with its conserved first and last residue. The D gene is left open where the match is weak. The listing skips clone size in some rows; elsewhere it reads once, few, many or a size class.

D gene	V gene	clone size	J gene	CDR3 length	CDR3 DNA	CDR3 protein
TRBD1	TRBV7-9	once	TRBJ2-7	14	TGTGCCAGCAGCAGCGGGACAGGGGTGTACGAGCAGTACTTC	CASSSGTGVYEQYF
NA	TRBV19	few	TRBJ1-5	15	TGTGCCAGTAGCATTGACGGTCAGCGATATCAGCCCCAGCATTTT	CASSIDGQRYQPQHF
NA	TRBV29-1	NA	TRBJ2-6	12	TGCAGCGTCGGCTCTGGGGCCAACGTCCTGACTTTC	CSVGSGANVLTF
TRBD1	TRBV24-1	NA	TRBJ2-7	15	TGTGCCACCAGTGACCCCGGGACAGGAGTCCACGAGCAGTACTTC	CATSDPGTGVHEQYF
NA	TRBV21-1	NA	TRBJ2-7	15	TGTGCCAGCAGGCGAGGGCAGGGGATCTCCTACGAGCAGTACTTC	CASRRGQGISYEQYF
TRBD1	TRBV5-5	few	TRBJ2-1	13	TGTGCCAGCAGCCCGGACAGGGGAGAGGAGCAGTTCTTC	CASSPDRGEEQFF
TRBD1	TRBV6-5	NA	TRBJ2-3	15	TGTGCCAGCAATCGGGACAGAAGGGGGACAGATACGCAGTATTTT	CASNRDRRGTDTQYF
NA	TRBV7-9	NA	TRBJ2-2	18	TGTGCCAGCAGCTTAGGAGGTCGGGGTTCTCTTAACACCGGGGAGCTGTTTTTT	CASSLGGRGSLNTGELFF
TRBD2	TRBV19	NA	TRBJ2-3	16	TGTGCCAGTAGTGCACTAGCGGGGGGGCCGGCAGATACGCAGTATTTT	CASSALAGGPADTQYF
TRBD2	TRBV18	NA	TRBJ2-2	15	TGTGCCAGCCCTCCCGGGGGGGCGAACACCGGGGAGCTGTTTTTT	CASPPGGANTGELFF
TRBD1	TRBV5-1	NA	TRBJ2-3	14	TGCGCCAGCAGCTTGGCCGAGGGGGCTGGGGCGCAGTATTTT	CASSLAEGAGAQYF
NA	TRBV19	NA	TRBJ2-1	12	TGTGCCAGTAGCGGGACTTACAATGAGCAGTTCTTC	CASSGTYNEQFF
TRBD2	TRBV11-2	NA	TRBJ2-5	14	TGTGCCAGCAGCCTTAGCGGGGTCCAAGAGACCCAGTACTTC	CASSLSGVQETQYF
TRBD2	TRBV5-6	NA	TRBJ2-7	14	TGTGCCAGCAGCCTAGCGGGGGGGACCTACGAGCAGTACTTC	CASSLAGGTYEQYF
TRBD2	TRBV3-1/TRBV3-2	NA	TRBJ2-2	21	TGTGCCAGCAGCCATGGCCACCCCGGGACTAGCGGGGGGGCGAACACCGGGGAGCTGTTTTTT	CASSHGHPGTSGGANTGELFF
NA	TRBV6-6	NA	TRBJ1-1	14	TGTGCCAGCCAGGTCGGCGCGTTGTTCACTGAAGCTTTCTTT	CASQVGALFTEAFF
NA	TRBV20-1	NA	TRBJ1-5	13	TGCAGCGCTAGTGGGAGGGCAAATCAGCCCCAGCATTTT	CSASGRANQPQHF
NA	TRBV6-5	NA	TRBJ2-1	12	TGTGCCAGCAGTCAACCGCGGGGCCTGCAGTTCTTC	CASSQPRGLQFF
TRBD2	TRBV6-2/TRBV6-3	few	TRBJ2-5	14	TGTGCCAGCAGCGTTAGCGGGACCCAAGAGACCCAGTACTTC	CASSVSGTQETQYF
NA	TRBV6-4	NA	TRBJ2-1	14	TGTGCCAGCAGTGACTCCGTCAGAAACAATGAGCAGTTCTTC	CASSDSVRNNEQFF
NA	TRBV5-1	NA	TRBJ1-2	13	TGCGCCAGCAGCTTCCAGGGACTCAATGGCTACACCTTC	CASSFQGLNGYTF
NA	TRBV12-2	once	TRBJ1-2	17	TGTGCAAGTCGCTCCTCAGCGGGAGGGCCGCACGACTATGGCTACACCTTC	CASRSSAGGPHDYGYTF
NA	TRBV12-3/TRBV12-4	NA	TRBJ2-1	13	TGTGCCAGCAGTTTTGACGTAGCGAATGAGCAGTTCTTC	CASSFDVANEQFF
NA	TRBV7-2	NA	TRBJ2-7	14	TGTGCCAGCAGCCCGCCTTTTGCGGGGTACGAGCAGTACTTC	CASSPPFAGYEQYF
NA	TRBV3-1/TRBV3-2	few	TRBJ2-7	13	TGTGCCAGCAGCCAACCAGGGGTCAACGAGCAGTACTTC	CASSQPGVNEQYF
NA	TRBV6-5	NA	TRBJ1-6	14	TGTGCCAGCTCTCGGGGCGGGGGTAATTCACCCCTCCACTTT	CASSRGGGNSPLHF
NA	TRBV30	NA	TRBJ2-2	13	TGTGCCTGGAGTGTACGAGGAAACGGGGAGCTGTTTTTT	CAWSVRGNGELFF
NA	TRBV18	once	TRBJ2-5	17	TGTGCCAGCTCACCAGGGGTAAGCGGGTCTGGCCAAGAGACCCAGTACTTC	CASSPGVSGSGQETQYF
TRBD2	TRBV11-2	once	TRBJ2-3	15	TGTGCCAGCAGGGTGGGAGCGGGGGGTGGAGATACGCAGTATTTT	CASRVGAGGGDTQYF
NA	TRBV3-1/TRBV3-2	NA	TRBJ1-4	18	TGTGCCAGCAGCCAAGATGGGCAGGGTGCCCAATGGGGTGAAAAACTGTTTTTT	CASSQDGQGAQWGEKLFF
TRBD2	TRBV5-4	NA	TRBJ2-2	18	TGTGCCAGCAGCTTAGGAGCGGGGGGCCCCAAGAACACCGGGGAGCTGTTTTTT	CASSLGAGGPKNTGELFF
TRBD1	TRBV11-2	NA	TRBJ2-2	16	TGTGCCAGCAGCTCCGCGTCCACAGGGGGCACCGGGGAGCTGTTTTTT	CASSSASTGGTGELFF
NA	TRBV5-1	NA	TRBJ1-2	12	TGCGCCAGCAGCTTGGAGGGGAATGGCTACACCTTC	CASSLEGNGYTF
NA	TRBV18	NA	TRBJ1-3	15	TGTGCCAGCTCACCTTTCCCTAGCTCTGGAAACACCATATATTTT	CASSPFPSSGNTIYF
TRBD1	TRBV27	NA	TRBJ2-5	15	TGTGCCAGCAGTCCGTTAAGGGGGCCCCAAGAGACCCAGTACTTC	CASSPLRGPQETQYF
NA	TRBV28	NA	TRBJ1-1	15	TGTGCCAGCACCACTTTGGGAGGTGGGTACACTGAAGCTTTCTTT	CASTTLGGGYTEAFF
TRBD1	TRBV27	NA	TRBJ2-5	13	TGTGCCAGCAGTCCAAGACAGGGTCAGACCCAGTACTTC	CASSPRQGQTQYF
NA	TRBV10-3	NA	TRBJ2-3	17	TGTGCCATCAGCGGGGCCTCGGACTATATTTCAACAGATACGCAGTATTTT	CAISGASDYISTDTQYF
TRBD2	TRBV11-2	NA	TRBJ2-2	15	TGTGCCAGCAGCCCGGGACTAGCGGGGGCCGGGGAGCTGTTTTTT	CASSPGLAGAGELFF
TRBD1	TRBV4-2	NA	TRBJ2-5	15	TGTGCCAGCAGCCTTTCGGACAGGGAAGAGGAGACCCAGTACTTC	CASSLSDREEETQYF
TRBD2	TRBV6-5	NA	TRBJ2-1	15	TGTGCCAGCACACGCGCTAGCGGGGTCCACAATGAGCAGTTCTTC	CASTRASGVHNEQFF
NA	TRBV5-4	NA	TRBJ1-6	15	TGTGCCAGCAGCAGACCTACAGGGTTAAATTCACCCCTCCACTTT	CASSRPTGLNSPLHF
TRBD2	TRBV30	once	TRBJ2-3	19	TGTGCCTGGAGTGTACGACGGACTAGCGGGGGATTAGTCACAGATACGCAGTATTTT	CAWSVRRTSGGLVTDTQYF
TRBD1	TRBV7-6	NA	TRBJ2-5	16	TGTGCCAGCAACCCTCGGACAGGGGGCGGCCAAGAGACCCAGTACTTC	CASNPRTGGGQETQYF
NA	TRBV3-1/TRBV3-2	once	TRBJ2-2	15	TGTGCCAGCAGCCAAGATCGCACTAGCACCGGGGAGCTGTTTTTT	CASSQDRTSTGELFF
NA	TRBV11-2	NA	TRBJ2-5	15	TGTGCCAGCAGCGTACCCGTGGGTCCTGGGAGGACCCAGTACTTC	CASSVPVGPGRTQYF
NA	TRBV10-3	NA	TRBJ2-3	17	TGTGCCATCAGTGAGGCCCCTGGTCTGGCTAGCACAGATACGCAGTATTTT	CAISEAPGLASTDTQYF
NA	TRBV6-5	NA	TRBJ2-5	15	TGTGCCAGCAGTTACAGCTGGGGAGGGGGAGAGACCCAGTACTTC	CASSYSWGGGETQYF
NA	TRBV7-8	NA	TRBJ2-2	14	TGTGCCAGCAGGGGCGGGGTCAACACCGGGGAGCTGTTTTTT	CASRGGVNTGELFF
TRBD2	TRBV7-8	NA	TRBJ2-1	15	TGTGCCAGCAGCCGAGGGACTAGCGTTATCAATGAGCAGTTCTTC	CASSRGTSVINEQFF